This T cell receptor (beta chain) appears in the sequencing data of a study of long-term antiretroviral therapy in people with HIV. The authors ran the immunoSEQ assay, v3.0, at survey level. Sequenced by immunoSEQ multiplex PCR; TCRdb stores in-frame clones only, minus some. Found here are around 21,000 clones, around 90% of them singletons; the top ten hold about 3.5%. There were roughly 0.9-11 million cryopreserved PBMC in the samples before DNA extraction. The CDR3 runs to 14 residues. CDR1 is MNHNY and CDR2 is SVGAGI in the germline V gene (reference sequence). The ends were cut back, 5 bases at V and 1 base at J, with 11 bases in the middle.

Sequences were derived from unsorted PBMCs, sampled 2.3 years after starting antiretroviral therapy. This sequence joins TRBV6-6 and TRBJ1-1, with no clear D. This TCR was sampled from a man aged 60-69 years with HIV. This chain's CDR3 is CASSTYTGNTEAFF. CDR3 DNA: TGTGCCAGCAGTACTTACACGGGGAACACTGAAGCTTTCTTT.